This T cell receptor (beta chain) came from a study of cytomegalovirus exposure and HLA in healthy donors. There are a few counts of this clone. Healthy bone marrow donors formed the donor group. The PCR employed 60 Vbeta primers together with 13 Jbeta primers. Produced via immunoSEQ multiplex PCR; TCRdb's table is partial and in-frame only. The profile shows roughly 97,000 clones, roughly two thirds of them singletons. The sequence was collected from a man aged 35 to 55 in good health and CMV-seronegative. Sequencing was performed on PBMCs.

CDR3 protein: CASSLESTGGAQYF. In DNA form, the CDR3 reads TGCGCCAGCAGCTTGGAGTCAACCGGCGGGGCCCAGTACTTC. The chain uses TRBV5-1 and TRBJ2-5, with a weak D call TRBD2 (6 bases). The CDR3 is 14 amino acids. V lost 0 bases and J lost 9, with 15 bases in between. The germline V gene has CDR1 SGHRS and CDR2 YFSETQ.